This T cell receptor (beta chain) was found in a study of shared clonotypes between healthy human individuals. Assay: immunoSEQ multiplex PCR; the TCRdb copy retains only in-frame clones and omits some. Here the sample spans roughly 2.5 million clones, about 92% being singletons. The CDR3 spans 16 residues. After removal of 3 bases from V and 2 bases from J, the junction contained 8 bases not matched to a gene. The germline V gene encodes CDR1 SGDLS and CDR2 YYNGEE. The receptor's source is a man between 18 and 29 years old in good health. J is TRBJ1-3 and V is TRBV9, with 7 bases matching TRBD1. Sequencing input: naive CD4+ T cells sorted from blood. Subset: CD45RA+ positively selected. The CDR3 region is CASSARGGQAGNTIYF. CDR3 in DNA: TGTGCCAGCAGCGCCAGGGGGGGCCAGGCTGGAAACACCATATATTTT.